This T cell receptor (beta chain) was sequenced during a study of blood T cell repertoires in COVID-19. Study background: Researchers got acute and convalescent COVID-19 samples from the United States, Italy and Spain. Nucleic acid was either cDNA or gDNA, and it came from T cells, B-cell-depleted T cells, or PBMCs.

The CDR3 runs 17 residues. Trimming cost V 0 bases and J 2 bases; bases outside gene matches: 10. CDR1 and CDR2 (germline): SGDLS, YYNGEE. In the authors' methods: Amplifying reference gene primers gave estimates of nucleated cell counts. The data were produced by immunoSEQ multiplex PCR, yet TCRdb's version contains in-frame clones alone and is incomplete. The V and J calls and clone size were taken over from that table, and D and trimming were inferred from the DNA. The sample shows approximately 52,000 clones, 89% of them seen only once. Input material: peripheral blood. The chain links TRBV9 to TRBJ2-5, with 7 bases lining up with TRBD2. This sequence was found in a man in his fifties or sixties with active COVID-19. CDR3 DNA sequence: TGTGCCAGCAGCGTAGGAGGTACGCTAGCGGCACAAGAGACCCAGTACTTC. This translates into CASSVGGTLAAQETQYF. The variable domain in full, with the rest retrieved from reference TRBV9 and TRBJ2-5, is DSGVTQTPKHLITATGQRVTLRCSPRSGDLSVYWYQQSLDQGLQFLIQYYNGEERAKGNILERFSAQQFPDLHSELNLSSLELGDSALYFCASSVGGTLAAQETQYFGPGTRLLVL.